A single sample is the source of the 14 T cell receptor beta chains below, sequenced in a study of regulatory T cells in long-lasting Graves disease. The time point here: newly diagnosed GD, antithyroid drugs for less than 3 months. PBMC-derived RNA was used for the TCR library. Sequencing libraries for TCR beta were prepared with iRepertoire HTBI primers and Arm-PCR of CDR3 regions. TCRdb fed the multiplex PCR reads into MiXCR, producing one record per CDR3 protein. The table has about 220,000 distinct CDR3 sequences, roughly a fifth seen once. The data also belong to a second study, concerning T cells in Graves' hyperthyroidism and ophthalmopathy.

Sequencing was performed on peripheral blood mononuclear cells (PBMCs), taken at new diagnosis, from a patient treated with antithyroid drugs. The receptors come from a woman in her thirties with Graves disease.

At least ten counts were recorded for this clonotype. The chain recombines TRBV6-1 with TRBJ1-5; no clear D. The germline gives CDR1 MNHNS, CDR2 SASEGT. Trimming removed 3 bases from V and 5 bases from J, with 11 bases in between. CDR3 size: 14 residues. CDR3 nucleotides: TGTGCCAGCAGTGAGTCGGGCCCTCATCAGCCCCAGCATTTT. It yields the protein CASSESGPHQPQHF.

This clonotype occurred many times. This chain joins TRBV7-9 and TRBJ2-5; the match to TRBD2 covers 8 bases. There are 15 residues in the CDR3. J was trimmed by 3 bases and V by 0 bases; bases with no gene match: 3. Per the germline V gene, CDR1 is SEHNR and CDR2 is FQNEAQ (reference sequence). The CDR3: CASSLASSGEETQYF. CDR3 DNA: TGTGCCAGCAGCTTAGCGAGTAGCGGGGAAGAGACCCAGTACTTC.

This clonotype has a count of ten or more. At one of its ends the junction is not consistent with the germline gene, which may arise from a read error. V and J are TRBV11-2 and TRBJ2-3; D not certain. This CDR3 has 13 residues. From germline, CDR1 is SGHAT and CDR2 FQNNGV. CDR3 region: CASSLGSTDTQYF. Written as DNA, the CDR3 is TGTGCCAGCAGTTTAGGGAGCACAGATACGCAGTATTTT.

The table lists this clonotype with many counts. The rearrangement links TRBV2 to TRBJ1-2; a weak D match, TRBD1 (6 bases). Trimming took off 5 bases at V and 4 bases at J, with 17 bases between the two ends. Germline values: CDR1 SNHLY, CDR2 FYNNEI. The CDR3 loop spans 15 amino acids. The chain's CDR3 is CASSKSGALGYGYTF. DNA of the CDR3: TGTGCCAGCAGTAAATCGGGGGCCCTCGGCTATGGCTACACCTTC.

The rearrangement joins TRBV20-1 to TRBJ2-7; 10 nucleotides agree with TRBD2. This CDR3 is 13 amino acids long. Germline lookup yields CDR1 DFQATT and CDR2 SNEGSKA (reference sequence). V trimming: 5 bases; J trimming: 3 bases; junction bases outside the gene matches: 4. The CDR3 DNA reads TGCAGTGCTCAGCGGGGGGGCAGCTACGAGCAGTACTTC. Its protein product is CSAQRGGSYEQYF.

On this clonotype: A far larger clone is one nucleotide away, so this likely arose from a read error. The rearrangement links TRBV11-1 to TRBJ2-7; 11 bases are shared with TRBD2. TRBJ2-1 explains the end of the DNA better; the J call may be wrong. This CDR3 contains 15 residues. Per germline, CDR1 SGHAT and CDR2 FQDESV (reference sequence). The CDR3 region has the DNA TGTGCCAGCAGCTTTAGCGGGAGGGTTTACGATGAGCAGTTCTTC. Encoded protein: CASSFSGRVYDEQFF.

Many counts were recorded for this clonotype. CDR3 residues: CASSLVGREAFF. In DNA form, the CDR3 reads TGTGCCAGCAGTTTGGTCGGGAGAGAAGCTTTCTTT. The rearrangement joins TRBV28 to TRBJ1-1; the D is unclear. V lost 3 bases, J lost 8 bases, and 10 bases lay in between. Per germline, CDR1 MDHEN and CDR2 SYDVKM. CDR3 length: 12 amino acids.

This clonotype was observed a few times. The chain employs TRBV19 and TRBJ2-5; 8 bases agree with TRBD2. V was pared by 6 bases and J by 5 bases, with 8 bases of the junction left unmatched. The CDR3 spans 14 residues. CDR1 and CDR2 (germline): LNHDA, SQIVND (reference sequence). Here the CDR3 reads CASRGGGPGETQYF. CDR3 coding DNA: TGTGCCAGTAGGGGCGGGGGGCCTGGGGAGACCCAGTACTTC.

This clonotype was seen many times. The CDR3 DNA follows: TGTGCCTGGAGTCGGGCAGACAATCAGCCCCAGCATTTT. Protein: CAWSRADNQPQHF. This chain joins TRBV30 and TRBJ1-5; D unclear. CDR1 and CDR2 (germline): GTSNPN, SVGIG (reference sequence). This CDR3 is 13 amino acids long. The V gene lost 2 bases and the J gene lost 3 bases, with 8 bases spanning the gap.

The chain uses TRBV28 and TRBJ2-1, with D tentatively TRBD1 (6 bases). This CDR3 spans 14 amino acids. V dropped 5 bases and J dropped 3 bases, with 11 bases sitting between them. Germline-derived CDR1 and CDR2 are MDHEN and SYDVKM. The chain's CDR3 is CASSLDSFYNEQFF. CDR3 coding DNA: TGTGCCAGCAGTCTGGACAGTTTCTACAATGAGCAGTTCTTC.

About this clonotype: A much larger clone differs by one base, so this may be a read error. The gene calls are TRBV6-2 or TRBV6-3 and TRBJ2-7; 11 nucleotides align to TRBD1. The CDR3 is 15 residues long. With V trimmed by 6 bases and J by 3 bases, 7 bases remained unmatched. From germline, CDR1 is MNHEY and CDR2 SVGEGT. CDR3 in DNA: TGTGCCAGCAGCAGGTCTGGGACAGGGGGCTACGAGCAGTACTTC. Protein product: CASSRSGTGGYEQYF.

The table lists this clonotype with many counts. The gene calls are TRBV5-1 and TRBJ2-6; 9 nucleotides match TRBD1. The CDR3 extends over 17 amino acids. Germline V gene lookup returns CDR1 SGHRS and CDR2 YFSETQ. The junction had 5 bases not matched to a gene; V was cut back by 2 bases and J by 2 bases. The CDR3 DNA is TGCGCCAGCAGCTTCAGAACAGGGGGCCCTGGGGCCAACGTCCTGACTTTC. Amino acid sequence: CASSFRTGGPGANVLTF.

This clonotype was seen ten or more times. The chain is built from TRBV2 and TRBJ1-4; D may be TRBD1 (5 bases). Germline V gene data show CDR1 as SNHLY and CDR2 as FYNNEI. CDR3 size: 14 residues. Trimming stripped 6 bases from V and 0 bases from J, with 8 bases between. This CDR3 is CASRGTATNEKLFF. CDR3 nucleotide sequence: TGTGCCAGCAGGGGGACCGCAACTAATGAAAAACTGTTTTTT.

With regard to this clonotype: A single base separates this from a much larger clone, so it may be a read error. Because the CDR3 is missing its conserved closing phenylalanine or tryptophan, this is likely a read error. In DNA, the CDR3 is TGTGCCAGCAGCTTAAAAGCCGGGGAGCTGTTTTCT. Translated: CASSLKAGELFS. V usage is TRBV7-9 and J usage is TRBJ2-2; D is ambiguous. The CDR3 runs to 12 residues. CDR1 is SEHNR, CDR2 FQNEAQ, per germline (reference sequence). Trimming removed 2 bases from V and 6 bases from J, with 4 bases in between.